This passage covers 12 T cell receptor beta chains from one sample sequenced in a study of T cell repertoires in cytomegalovirus infection (dated by TCRdb to about 2019). Instrument on record: Illumina HiSeq 1500. Through fastp at Q25 and MiXCR, TCRdb rebuilt clones from the public reads, retaining in-frame beta chains. Rows merge per CDR3 protein into single entries with the most common DNA and genes. The sample data list about 60,000 distinct CDR3 sequences, and around 21% of these were observed just once. The ten largest clones add up to roughly two thirds of the sample. The sample's treatment or condition label is to be understood as: in vitro stimulation with specific CMV peptide epitopes to enrich CMV-specific T cells. No antigen is known for these receptors. Sequenced here: CD8+ T cells from cultured PBMCs, sampled from culture after CMV antigen stimulation. The source of these receptors is a human donor in good health (CMV status not recorded). Some clones in this sample may be carry-over from other donors' samples.

This clonotype was found a few times. V gene TRBV4-1 combines with J gene TRBJ2-7, with D uncertain. The CDR3 runs to 15 residues. Germline loops: CDR1 MGHRA, CDR2 YSYEKL. V gave up 4 bases and J gave up 6 bases, with 19 bases separating them. CDR3 protein: CASSRFPPATSEQYF. The CDR3 DNA reads TGCGCCAGCAGCCGTTTCCCCCCTGCCACTTCCGAGCAGTACTTC.

The sample holds a few counts of this clonotype. V and J are TRBV7-6 and TRBJ1-1; 11 bases align to TRBD1. CDR1 and CDR2 from the germline V gene are SGHVS and FNYEAQ. V was pared by 0 bases and J by 3 bases, with 6 bases of the junction left unmatched. This CDR3 comprises 17 residues. The CDR3 sequence: CASSLARTGGRDTEAFF. The CDR3 DNA reads as TGTGCCAGCAGCTTAGCACGGACAGGGGGCAGGGACACTGAAGCTTTCTTT.

In this sample, this clonotype turned up a few times. The chain recombines TRBV6-2 or TRBV6-3 with TRBJ1-5; D unclear. V lost 6 bases and J lost 4, with 16 bases in between. This CDR3 comprises 15 residues. Germline-derived CDR1 and CDR2 are MNHEY and SVGEGT. This chain's CDR3 is CASSDGGGKNQPQHF. CDR3 nucleotide sequence: TGTGCCAGCAGCGACGGCGGAGGGAAGAATCAGCCCCAGCATTTT.

This chain links TRBV4-1 with TRBJ2-5, with TRBD1 as a possible D gene (6 bases). Germline CDR1 and CDR2: MGHRA and YSYEKL. V was cut by 3 bases and J by 1 base, with 21 bases left in between. The CDR3 loop spans 18 amino acids. CDR3 residues: CASSQVIRGRAGQETQYF. The CDR3 DNA follows: TGCGCCAGCAGCCAGGTCATCAGGGGCAGGGCGGGCCAAGAGACCCAGTACTTC.

The J gene is TRBJ1-1, the V gene TRBV7-9; TRBD1 is a possible D gene (5 bases). The CDR3 length is 15 residues. The germline V and J ends were trimmed by 5 bases and 0 bases, with 13 bases remaining between them. Germline-derived CDR1 and CDR2 are SEHNR and FQNEAQ (reference sequence). The CDR3 loop reads CASSPGAGMNTEAFF. CDR3 DNA sequence: TGTGCCAGCAGCCCTGGGGCCGGCATGAACACTGAAGCTTTCTTT.

DNA for the CDR3: TGTGCCAGCAGCCCAGCAGGAAACTATGGCTACACCTTC. It is translated as CASSPAGNYGYTF. V gene TRBV12-3 or TRBV12-4 combines with J gene TRBJ1-2; D is ambiguous. The CDR3 loop spans 13 amino acids. The ends were cut back, 6 bases at V and 2 bases at J, with 10 bases in the middle.

This clonotype has more than one count but fewer than ten. V is TRBV28 and J is TRBJ2-7; 8 bases are shared with TRBD1. Trimming removed 6 bases from V and 3 bases from J; junction bases left unmatched: 13. In germline, CDR1 is MDHEN, CDR2 SYDVKM. This CDR3 has 16 residues. Here the CDR3 reads CASSQQGVFLFYEQYF. The CDR3 DNA follows: TGTGCCAGCAGCCAACAGGGGGTGTTTTTATTCTACGAGCAGTACTTC.

The rearrangement uses TRBV12-5 and TRBJ2-3, with no clear D. Germline CDR1 reads LGHNT; CDR2 reads FRNRAP. CDR3 size: 11 residues. Trimming shortened V by 5 bases and J by 6 bases, and 6 bases separated the two germline ends. CDR3 nucleotides: TGTGCTAGTGGTCACTCCGATACGCAGTATTTT. It codes for CASGHSDTQYF.

The chain joins TRBV12-3 or TRBV12-4 to TRBJ1-1; 8 positions agree with TRBD1. After removal of 3 bases from V and 5 bases from J, the junction contained 8 bases not matched to a gene. The length of the CDR3 is 15 residues. The CDR3 here is CASSLSQGAWTEAFF. The CDR3 region has the DNA TGTGCCAGCAGTTTGAGTCAGGGGGCGTGGACTGAAGCTTTCTTT.

The V call is TRBV28, the J call TRBJ2-7, with D perhaps matching TRBD1 (5 bases). This CDR3 region has 14 residues. Germline assignment: CDR1 MDHEN and CDR2 SYDVKM. The germline V and J ends were trimmed by 2 bases and 2 bases, with 10 bases remaining between them. The CDR3 DNA follows: TGTGCCAGCAGTTTAAATCCAGGGACCTACGAGCAGTACTTC. This encodes CASSLNPGTYEQYF.

This clonotype was observed a handful of times. J is TRBJ2-7 and V is TRBV7-9; D gene unclear. The V gene's germline CDR1 is SEHNR and CDR2 FQNEAQ (reference sequence). The CDR3 is 11 residues long. V shed 4 bases and J shed 7 bases, with 8 bases lying between them. The CDR3 spells CASSSSTEQYF. Written as DNA, the CDR3 is TGTGCCAGCAGCTCTTCCACAGAGCAGTACTTC.

This chain uses TRBV28 with TRBJ2-6; D unclear. The V and J ends lost 9 bases and 4 bases respectively, with 13 bases between them. CDR3 length: 14 amino acids. Looked up from germline, CDR1 is MDHEN and CDR2 is SYDVKM. Here the CDR3 reads CASFDRGGANVLTF. CDR3 nucleotide sequence: TGTGCCAGTTTTGACCGTGGCGGGGCCAACGTCCTGACTTTC.